The 4 T cell receptor beta chains below were found in one sample sequenced in a study of Graves' ophthalmopathy and Graves' hyperthyroidism (dated by TCRdb to the late 2010s). Instrument used: Illumina HiSeq 2000. For repertoire sequencing, TCR beta CDR3 regions were amplified from RNA transcripts. HTBI primers and the Qiagen OneStep RT-PCR kit were used in a first-round RT-PCR, which was followed by a second-round multiplex PCR, size selection and purification. TCRdb reworked the public reads: Q25 trimming with fastp, MiXCR clone assembly, productive beta chains retained. All rows with the same CDR3 protein become a single entry with the most common DNA and genes. The sample records approximately 540,000 distinct CDR3 sequences, 35% to 45% of which are singletons. The top ten clones comprise 3.5% to 4.5% of the sample. Sequenced: peripheral blood or thyroid tissue (not recorded which). These receptors came from an adult man with Graves' hyperthyroidism.

Ten or more counts support this clonotype. The V and J genes are TRBV28 and TRBJ2-5, with a weak D call TRBD1 (5 bases). V gave up 4 bases and J gave up 1 base, with 7 bases separating them. The CDR3 loop spans 13 amino acids. Looked up from germline, CDR1 is MDHEN and CDR2 is SYDVKM. Here the CDR3 reads CASSYRSQETQYF. The CDR3 DNA reads as TGTGCCAGCAGTTACAGGTCCCAAGAGACCCAGTACTTC.

This clonotype was detected ten times or more. The rearrangement links TRBV20-1 to TRBJ2-5, with 9 bases aligning to TRBD2. Germline CDR1 reads DFQATT; CDR2 reads SNEGSKA (reference sequence). This CDR3 contains 13 residues. V dropped 7 bases and J dropped 5; count of bases not matched to a gene: 8. The CDR3 loop reads CSVWPAGGETQYF. The CDR3, as DNA: TGCAGTGTTTGGCCAGCGGGAGGTGAGACCCAGTACTTC.

J is TRBJ1-2 and V is TRBV10-3; D gene unclear. The germline V and J ends were trimmed by 11 bases and 4 bases, with 17 bases remaining between them. Per the germline V gene, CDR1 is ENHRY and CDR2 is SYGVKD. The CDR3 spans 13 residues. For the CDR3, the DNA is TGTGCCGGTGGAGGTAGCGGGTCCTATGGCTACACCTTC. This translates into CAGGGSGSYGYTF.

A few counts support this clonotype. In nucleotides, the CDR3 is TGTGCCAGCAGTTCCCACCGGACAGTTTCCACCGGGGAGCTGTTTTTT. This gives the protein CASSSHRTVSTGELFF. This chain uses TRBV28 with TRBJ2-2; maybe TRBD1 (6 bases). Germline CDR1 is MDHEN and CDR2 is SYDVKM. There are 16 residues in the CDR3. V shed 4 bases and J shed 4 bases, with 16 bases lying between them.